These T cell receptor beta chains were read from a single sample in a study of blood T cell repertoires in COVID-19. Generated by immunoSEQ multiplex PCR, the TCRdb table keeps only in-frame clones and is missing some. The sample lists approximately 170,000 clones; around four fifths were seen once. Sample: PBMCs or T cells enriched from blood (not recorded which). The receptors shown here come from a woman in her forties or fifties in a cohort exposed to, infected with or recovered from COVID-19 (not recorded which). The CDR3 runs from the conserved cysteine through the conserved F or W. Fields, in order: clone size, V gene, J gene, D gene, CDR3 protein, CDR3 DNA. D genes are given only for firm matches. Expanded clones get a size class; other rows say once, few or many, or leave the size out.

clone size: .
V gene: TRBV28
J gene: TRBJ1-6
D gene: .
CDR3 protein: CASSFGVSYNSPLHF
CDR3 DNA: TGTGCCAGCAGTTTCGGGGTGTCCTATAATTCACCCCTCCACTTT

clone size: .
V gene: TRBV2
J gene: TRBJ1-1
D gene: TRBD1
CDR3 protein: CASSEITGGAAFF
CDR3 DNA: TGTGCCAGCAGTGAAATCACAGGGGGCGCGGCTTTCTTT

clone size: .
V gene: TRBV11-1
J gene: TRBJ2-1
D gene: .
CDR3 protein: CASSLEEGAYNEQFF
CDR3 DNA: TGTGCCAGCAGCTTAGAGGAAGGGGCCTACAATGAGCAGTTCTTC

clone size: .
V gene: TRBV19
J gene: TRBJ2-5
D gene: TRBD2
CDR3 protein: CASSSTSGRGQETQYF
CDR3 DNA: TGTGCCAGTAGTAGTACTAGCGGGAGAGGCCAAGAGACCCAGTACTTC

clone size: .
V gene: TRBV9
J gene: TRBJ2-4
D gene: .
CDR3 protein: CASSVADHPAGNIQYF
CDR3 DNA: TGTGCCAGCAGCGTAGCTGACCACCCCGCCGGGAACATTCAGTACTTC

clone size: .
V gene: TRBV28
J gene: TRBJ2-7
D gene: TRBD2
CDR3 protein: CATWTSGRELYEQYF
CDR3 DNA: TGTGCCACCTGGACTAGCGGGAGGGAATTATACGAGCAGTACTTC

clone size: once
V gene: TRBV7-3
J gene: TRBJ2-4
D gene: .
CDR3 protein: CASSLGPLPADIQYF
CDR3 DNA: TGTGCCAGCAGCTTAGGTCCCCTGCCTGCGGACATTCAGTACTTC

clone size: .
V gene: TRBV5-1
J gene: TRBJ2-3
D gene: TRBD2
CDR3 protein: CASSPGVVSSGGRTDTQYF
CDR3 DNA: TGCGCCAGCAGCCCGGGGGTCGTCTCTAGCGGGGGACGCACAGATACGCAGTATTTT

clone size: .
V gene: TRBV27
J gene: TRBJ2-1
D gene: .
CDR3 protein: CASSLNSNPNYGDEQFF
CDR3 DNA: TGTGCCAGCAGTTTGAATTCCAACCCGAACTACGGCGATGAGCAGTTCTTC

clone size: .
V gene: TRBV4-3
J gene: TRBJ2-1
D gene: TRBD2
CDR3 protein: CASSQALGLLNEQFF
CDR3 DNA: TGCGCCAGCAGCCAAGCTCTGGGACTACTCAATGAGCAGTTCTTC

clone size: .
V gene: TRBV9
J gene: TRBJ2-7
D gene: .
CDR3 protein: CASSVTGSSEQYF
CDR3 DNA: TGTGCCAGCAGCGTTACAGGGAGTAGCGAGCAGTACTTC

clone size: .
V gene: TRBV12-3/TRBV12-4
J gene: TRBJ1-1
D gene: .
CDR3 protein: CASSLSYTEAFF
CDR3 DNA: TGTGCCAGCAGTTTATCCTACACTGAAGCTTTCTTT

clone size: .
V gene: TRBV5-4
J gene: TRBJ2-6
D gene: TRBD2
CDR3 protein: CASSLAIGGAGANVLTF
CDR3 DNA: TGTGCCAGCAGCTTGGCCATCGGGGGGGCAGGGGCCAACGTCCTGACTTTC

clone size: .
V gene: TRBV5-4
J gene: TRBJ2-2
D gene: .
CDR3 protein: CASSPRQQTGELFF
CDR3 DNA: TGTGCCAGCAGCCCGAGACAGCAGACCGGGGAGCTGTTTTTT

clone size: few
V gene: TRBV9
J gene: TRBJ2-3
D gene: .
CDR3 protein: CASSVGSLADTQYF
CDR3 DNA: TGTGCCAGCAGCGTAGGAAGCCTAGCAGATACGCAGTATTTT